What follows describes a single T cell receptor beta chain. What antigen it recognizes has not been identified. Base qualities are not provided; no much larger clone lies one nucleotide away. The data are from a study of blood T cell repertoires in COVID-19 (dated by TCRdb to between 2020 and 2021). General notes on the study: The collaborator samples originated in the United States, Italy and Spain and spanned the acute and convalescent phases of COVID-19. The material from the prospective study consisted of cDNA or gDNA derived from T cells, B-cell-depleted T cells, or PBMCs. The dataset comprised deeply sampled blood TCRbeta repertoires from subjects exposed to, actively infected with, or recovered from COVID-19. Sample metadata almost always included a de-identified subject ID, COVID-19 status, age in years and sex. A freely available public database, intended as a resource for researchers studying the immune response to SARS-CoV-2, is where the repertoires were released. Where HLA class I and class II types were available, the types were taken from metadata supplied by the sample provider, not from assay-based typing. The samples were drawn from the first 160 participants of the ongoing ImmuneRACE study and from 950 to 1,500 subjects provided by 6 global collaborators. General study outcomes and caveats: Clinical and demographic metadata were provided uncurated, with the amount varying by source and participant.

In the prospective study, participants were 18 to 89 years old, resided in about two dozen geographic areas of the United States, and were enrolled through a virtual design. In the prospective study, cohorts were assigned on the basis of participant-reported clinical history obtained from a screening survey and a study questionnaire. A participant counted as exposed if, within 2 weeks of entering the study, that participant had been in contact with someone who had a PCR-confirmed or clinician-diagnosed COVID-19 case. In the prospective study, whole blood, serum and a nasopharyngeal or oropharyngeal swab were collected from each participant by mobile phlebotomists. Prospective study participants could optionally give additional blood draws and questionnaires over a roughly two-month period. Prospective study blood samples were shipped either frozen or at room temperature before DNA extraction. V gives up 5 bases and J gives up 2 bases, and the segment between their germline ends measures 12 bases. The CDR3 contains 14 residues, cysteine and phenylalanine counted. The kept DNA is CDR3 alone, 42 bases in frame from the first base. The germline V gene specifies ENHRY as CDR1 and SYGVKD as CDR2.

TCRbeta CDR3 regions were amplified from genomic DNA by means of the immunoSEQ Assay, a bias-controlled multiplex PCR. The published analysis was carried out like this. Within the assay, amplification of reference gene primers was used to estimate how many nucleated cells each sample contained. Sequence reads were collapsed and filtered to measure the absolute abundance of every unique TCRbeta CDR3 rearrangement. Productive Simpson clonality was computed per sample as the square root of Simpson's diversity index over productive rearrangements. TCRdb obtained this table from immuneACCESS and retained in-frame rearrangements with V and J assigned. These tables miss some clones; where compared with another copy, unresolved V genes account for less than half of the shortfall, and the remainder is unexplained. The V and J calls and clone size were taken over from that table, and D and trimming were inferred from the DNA. The sample records fewer than 250,000 clones, 80% to 90% of which are singletons. The ten largest make up around 1% of the sample.

The origin of this receptor is a man aged 45 to 65 who had been exposed to COVID-19. The sample was PBMCs or T cells enriched from blood (not recorded which). The rearrangement combines TRBV10-3 with TRBJ1-2, and TRBD1 may be the D gene, going by 5 matching bases. The CDR3 protein sequence reads: CAISLEGVNYGYTF. The sequence in DNA is TGTGCCATCAGTCTTGAAGGGGTAAACTATGGCTACACCTTC.